These T cell receptor beta chains were read from a single sample in a study of T cell repertoires in cytomegalovirus infection. TCRdb fed the reads into MiXCR, producing one record per CDR3 protein. The sample records about 360,000 distinct CDR3 sequences, less than 20% being singletons. Sample: PBMCs. The receptors shown here come from a human donor in good health (CMV status not recorded). Some clones in this sample may be carry-over from other donors' samples. CDR3s include the opening cysteine and the closing phenylalanine or tryptophan. The D gene is left open where the match is weak. A row's size may be missing; if present it is once, few, many or a size class.

size | J | D | V | CDR3 | DNA
few | TRBJ2-2 | . | TRBV20-1 | CSASGPNTGELFF | TGCAGTGCTAGCGGACCGAACACCGGGGAGCTGTTTTTT
. | TRBJ2-7 | . | TRBV2 | CATSVGYEQYF | TGTGCCACCTCGGTCGGGTACGAGCAGTACTTC
. | TRBJ2-2 | TRBD2 | TRBV6-1 | CASSGGGGVVSLPGELFF | TGTGCCAGCAGTGGGGGGGGGGGGGTTGTCTCCCTCCCCGGGGAGCTGTTTTTT
. | TRBJ2-3 | . | TRBV6-5 | CASSFRDTSLGPDTQYF | TGTGCCAGCAGTTTCCGGGACACCAGTTTGGGCCCAGATACGCAGTATTTT
once | TRBJ2-7 | . | TRBV6-6 | CASNNGPGNEQYF | TGTGCCAGCAACAACGGGCCAGGCAACGAGCAGTACTTC
many | TRBJ1-1 | . | TRBV7-2 | CASSSLQRDSVGATEAFF | TGTGCCAGCAGCTCCCTCCAACGAGACTCAGTGGGGGCTACTGAAGCTTTCTTT
. | TRBJ2-7 | . | TRBV20-1 | CSAKDPRPTYEQYF | TGCAGTGCTAAGGACCCGAGGCCCACCTACGAGCAGTACTTC
few | TRBJ2-2 | . | TRBV24-1 | CATSDLRSPPGELFF | TGTGCCACCAGTGATTTGCGGAGCCCTCCCGGGGAGCTGTTTTTT
many | TRBJ2-3 | . | TRBV7-2 | CASSLRGVPDTQYF | TGTGCCAGCAGCTTAAGGGGGGTACCAGATACGCAGTATTTT
many | TRBJ1-2 | . | TRBV10-3 | CAISESRGGDGYTF | TGTGCCATCAGTGAGTCGAGGGGGGGCGATGGCTACACCTTC
. | TRBJ2-6 | TRBD1 | TRBV7-6 | CASSSQGAGPLPPGANVLTF | TGTGCCAGCAGCTCGCAGGGGGCAGGACCTCTGCCCCCTGGGGCCAACGTCCTGACTTTC
. | TRBJ2-2 | TRBD1 | TRBV2 | CASRVTGMNTGELFF | TGTGCCAGCAGGGTGACAGGGATGAACACCGGGGAGCTGTTTTTT
. | TRBJ2-3 | TRBD1 | TRBV29-1 | CSVGQASTDTQYF | TGCAGCGTAGGACAGGCAAGCACAGATACGCAGTATTTT
. | TRBJ2-1 | TRBD1 | TRBV18 | CASSPRQGDLGEQFF | TGTGCCAGCTCGCCTAGACAGGGTGATTTGGGTGAGCAGTTCTTC
many | TRBJ2-3 | . | TRBV14 | CASSQGWNSQQYF | TGTGCCAGCAGCCAAGGTTGGAACTCCCAGCAGTATTTT
many | TRBJ1-4 | . | TRBV19 | CASSPSAAANEKLFF | TGTGCCAGTAGTCCTTCTGCAGCAGCTAATGAAAAACTGTTTTTT
. | TRBJ2-7 | TRBD2 | TRBV20-1 | CSANPILPTSGGYYEQYF | TGCAGTGCTAATCCGATTTTACCGACTAGCGGGGGATACTACGAGCAGTACTTC
. | TRBJ2-1 | . | TRBV2 | CASSEEGLGGGEQFF | TGTGCCAGCAGTGAAGAGGGCTTAGGGGGGGGGGAGCAGTTCTTC
. | TRBJ2-3 | . | TRBV12-3/TRBV12-4 | CASSFSTTDTQYF | TGTGCCAGCAGTTTTTCCACCACAGATACGCAGTATTTT
. | TRBJ1-1 | . | TRBV7-2 | CASSFLGREAFF | TGTGCCAGCAGCTTTCTGGGCCGAGAAGCTTTCTTT
. | TRBJ2-1 | . | TRBV20-1 | CSARWWRSYNEQFF | TGCAGTGCTAGATGGTGGCGCTCCTACAATGAGCAGTTCTTC
many | TRBJ1-5 | . | TRBV6-1 | CASSADGYSNQPQHF | TGTGCCAGCAGTGCGGACGGGTATAGCAATCAGCCCCAGCATTTT